This passage covers 27 T cell receptor beta chains from one sample sequenced in a study of T cells in Graves' hyperthyroidism and ophthalmopathy. Researchers amplified the TCR beta CDR3 regions from RNA transcripts. The HTBI primer set served for first-round RT-PCR of the TCR CDR3. Each CDR3 protein gets one entry after TCRdb re-called the multiplex PCR reads with MiXCR. The sample contains about 46,000 distinct CDR3 sequences, more than 40% of which appear only once. The sequenced material came from peripheral blood or thyroid tissue (not recorded which). The origin of the receptors is a woman aged 45-65 years with Graves' hyperthyroidism.

With regard to this clonotype: This may arise from a read error, as a much more abundant clone is one base away. The J gene is TRBJ1-1, the V gene TRBV2, with D possibly TRBD1 on 5 matching bases. Looked up from germline, CDR1 is SNHLY and CDR2 is FYNNEI. The CDR3 totals 13 residues. The DNA of the CDR3 is TGTGCCAGCAGCCCCGGGGGGAAGACTGAAACTTTCTTT. Amino acid sequence: CASSPGGKTETFF.

This sequence joins TRBV7-9 and TRBJ2-3; D may be TRBD1 (5 bases). The germline V gene has CDR1 SEHNR and CDR2 FQNEAQ (reference sequence). The CDR3 is 13 amino acids. V was trimmed by 5 bases and J by 4 bases, leaving 10 bases between them. CDR3 DNA: TGTGCCAGCAGCGGGGCGTATGCAGATACGCAGTATTTT. Residues: CASSGAYADTQYF. The whole variable domain, filled in from reference TRBV7-9 and TRBJ2-3, reads DTGVSQNPRHKITKRGQNVTFRCDPISEHNRLYWYRQTLGQGPEFLTYFQNEAQLEKSRLLSDRFSAERPKGSFSTLEIQRTEQGDSAMYLCASSGAYADTQYFGPGTRLTVL.

This clonotype was seen many times. The chain joins TRBV4-1 to TRBJ2-7; 11 positions match TRBD1. The CDR3 runs 15 residues. Germline assignment: CDR1 MGHRA and CDR2 YSYEKL. V dropped 4 bases and J dropped 3; count of bases not matched to a gene: 5. The CDR3 nucleotides are TGCGCCAGCAGCCCCGGACAGGGGGCGGACTACGAGCAGTACTTC. This sequence encodes CASSPGQGADYEQYF.

This clonotype was detected once. The DNA for the CDR3 is TGCGCCAGCAGCCGGGGGACGCTGGATAACACCATATATTTT. Residues: CASSRGTLDNTIYF. The rearrangement uses TRBV5-1 and TRBJ1-3; a possible D gene is TRBD1 (5 bases). Germline-derived CDR1 and CDR2 are SGHRS and YFSETQ. The ends were cut back, 4 bases at V and 7 bases at J, with 15 bases in the middle. This CDR3 contains 14 residues.

This clonotype was counted at least ten times. J is TRBJ2-5 and V is TRBV9, with unresolved D. CDR3 length: 15 residues. CDR1 is SGDLS, CDR2 YYNGEE, per germline. The V end was cut by 4 bases, the J end by 1 base, with 14 bases between. In DNA form, the CDR3 reads TGTGCCAGCAGCCCCCGTGGTATTGTCCAAGAGACCCAGTACTTC. Amino acids: CASSPRGIVQETQYF.

This clonotype was picked up many times. V is TRBV15 and J is TRBJ1-3; no definite D call. V shed 1 base and J shed 0 bases, with 10 bases lying between them. Germline CDR1 and CDR2: LNHNV and YYDKDF (reference sequence). This CDR3 has 16 amino acids. The CDR3 DNA reads as TGTGCCACCAGCAGAGCTGCGGACCGCTCTGGAAACACCATATATTTT. Encoded protein: CATSRAADRSGNTIYF.

V usage is TRBV19 and J usage is TRBJ2-3; 11 bases map to TRBD2. The germline gives CDR1 LNHDA, CDR2 SQIVND (reference sequence). J lost 2 bases, V lost 4 bases, and 2 bases had no gene match. CDR3 length: 15 amino acids. The CDR3 nucleotides are TGTGCCAGTAGTAAGACTAGCGGGGCCACAGATACGCAGTATTTT. It encodes CASSKTSGATDTQYF.

The chain uses TRBV10-3 and TRBJ2-7, with 16 nucleotides matching TRBD2. The CDR3 totals 18 residues. V dropped 6 bases and J dropped 2; count of bases not matched to a gene: 10. Germline-derived CDR1 and CDR2 are ENHRY and SYGVKD. The CDR3 sequence: CAISLTGTSGRDTYEQYF. The CDR3 DNA sequence: TGTGCCATCAGCTTGACCGGGACTAGCGGGAGGGATACCTACGAGCAGTACTTC.

This sequence joins TRBV7-6 and TRBJ2-2, with 7 bases that match TRBD2. In germline, CDR1 is SGHVS, CDR2 FNYEAQ. The V segment lost 5 bases and the J segment 7 bases; nucleotides outside the gene matches: 4. The CDR3 is 13 residues long. The CDR3 reads CASSRWTSGELFF. The CDR3 DNA is TGTGCCAGCAGCCGATGGACTAGCGGGGAGCTGTTTTTT.

The V call is TRBV20-1, the J call TRBJ1-2; D possibly corresponds to TRBD1 (5 bases). Germline V gives CDR1 DFQATT, CDR2 SNEGSKA (reference sequence). V gave up 4 bases and J gave up 4 bases, with 13 bases separating them. The CDR3 is 13 amino acids. CDR3 in DNA: TGCAGTGCTACCGGGGGGACGGCCTATGGCTACACCTTC. It translates to CSATGGTAYGYTF.

In the case of this clonotype: A much larger clonotype is one base distant, so this may be a read error. V is TRBV4-2 and J is TRBJ2-3, with D unresolved. CDR1 and CDR2 (germline): LGHNA, YNFKEQ. The CDR3 is 19 residues long. With 0 bases removed from V and 2 bases from J, the gap between germline ends came to 21 bases. As DNA, the CDR3 is TGTGCCAGCAGCCAAGACGTGTTTTTCCAGCAGCTCCACACAGATACGCAGTATTTT. As protein: CASSQDVFFQQLHTDTQYF.

The chain employs TRBV28 and TRBJ1-5, with TRBD1 as a possible D gene (5 bases). CDR1 and CDR2 from the germline V gene are MDHEN and SYDVKM. V lost 1 base and J 6 bases, leaving 10 bases between the germline ends. This CDR3 comprises 14 residues. CDR3 sequence: CASSLSGVGQPQHF. For the CDR3, the DNA is TGTGCCAGCAGTTTATCGGGGGTAGGTCAGCCCCAGCATTTT.

The chain recombines TRBV5-1 with TRBJ2-5; D is tentatively TRBD1 or TRBD2 (5 bases each). The germline V gene encodes CDR1 SGHRS and CDR2 YFSETQ. The V gene lost 0 bases and the J gene lost 2 bases, with 11 bases spanning the gap. The CDR3 loop spans 15 amino acids. The CDR3 coding sequence is TGCGCCAGCAGCTTGGATCGGGACCAACAAGAGACCCAGTACTTC. This encodes CASSLDRDQQETQYF. Together with reference TRBV5-1 and TRBJ2-5, the CDR3 gives the full variable domain: KAGVTQTPRYLIKTRGQQVTLSCSPISGHRSVSWYQQTPGQGLQFLFEYFSETQRNKGNFPGRFSGRQFSNSRSEMNVSTLELGDSALYLCASSLDRDQQETQYFGPGTRLLVL.

This chain uses TRBV5-1 with TRBJ2-5, with 8 bases lining up with TRBD2. J was trimmed by 5 bases and V by 3 bases; bases with no gene match: 9. The CDR3 totals 15 residues. Germline CDR1 and CDR2: SGHRS and YFSETQ. The chain's CDR3 is CASSSGTSFRETQYF. In DNA, the CDR3 is TGCGCCAGCAGCTCCGGGACTAGTTTTCGGGAGACCCAGTACTTC. Supplemented by reference TRBV5-1 and TRBJ2-5, the full variable domain reads KAGVTQTPRYLIKTRGQQVTLSCSPISGHRSVSWYQQTPGQGLQFLFEYFSETQRNKGNFPGRFSGRQFSNSRSEMNVSTLELGDSALYLCASSSGTSFRETQYFGPGTRLLVL.

In this sample, this clonotype turned up many times. This chain connects TRBV27 to TRBJ2-7; D may be TRBD1 or TRBD2 (5 bases each). V gave up 1 base and J gave up 6 bases, with 7 bases separating them. Germline assignment: CDR1 MNHEY and CDR2 SMNVEV (reference sequence). The CDR3 sequence is 12 residues long. CDR3 sequence (DNA): TGTGCCAGCAGTTTATTCGGGGCCGAGCAGTACTTC. This translates into CASSLFGAEQYF.

The V and J genes are TRBV20-1 and TRBJ1-1, with 10 bases aligning to TRBD1. The CDR3 is 15 amino acids. Germline trimming cut 6 bases from V and 0 bases from J; bases unmatched to any gene: 7. CDR1 is DFQATT and CDR2 is SNEGSKA in the germline V gene (reference sequence). Written as DNA, the CDR3 is TGCAGTGCCCGCGACAGGGGGCGAATGAACACTGAAGCTTTCTTT. Residues: CSARDRGRMNTEAFF.

The V call is TRBV3-1, the J call TRBJ2-6, with TRBD2 identical over 14 bases. Germline CDR1 reads LGHDT; CDR2 reads YNNKEL (reference sequence). The V segment lost 5 bases and the J segment 4 bases; nucleotides outside the gene matches: 7. CDR3 length: 18 residues. The CDR3 coding sequence is TGTGCCAGCAGCGGGACTAGCGGGAGTCGCTTAGGGGCCAACGTCCTGACTTTC. It is translated as CASSGTSGSRLGANVLTF.

CDR3 residues: CSAIAGTSNNEQYF. The CDR3 region has the DNA TGCAGTGCTATTGCCGGGACTAGCAACAACGAGCAGTACTTC. This chain uses TRBV20-1 with TRBJ2-7, with TRBD2 matching 9 bases. This CDR3 has 14 residues. V lost 4 bases to trimming and J lost 5 bases; unmatched junction nucleotides: 9. Germline V gene data show CDR1 as DFQATT and CDR2 as SNEGSKA (reference sequence).

The chain is built from TRBV25-1 and TRBJ1-5; 7 bases are a match to TRBD1. V was pared by 4 bases and J by 5 bases, with 5 bases of the junction left unmatched. Germline CDR1 and CDR2: MGHDK and SYGVNS. CDR3 length: 14 amino acids. CDR3 bases: TGTGCCAGCAGTGCTAGAGACAGGGATCAGCCCCAGCATTTT. Protein: CASSARDRDQPQHF.

This clonotype came up many times. CDR3 loop: CAAKDRNNYGYTF. The DNA of the CDR3 is TGTGCGGCTAAGGACAGGAATAACTATGGCTACACCTTC. The chain recombines TRBV27 with TRBJ1-2; 7 bases are a match to TRBD1. This CDR3 has 13 amino acids. Germline V gives CDR1 MNHEY, CDR2 SMNVEV (reference sequence).

Concerning this clonotype: This may be a read error: a much more frequent sequence differs by one nucleotide. No conserved phenylalanine or tryptophan ends this CDR3, so it is likely a read error. The CDR3 DNA follows: TGTGCCAGCAGCTCAGACAGGGTGGTTATCACAGATACGCAGTATCTT. Its protein is CASSSDRVVITDTQYL. The chain couples TRBV7-8 to TRBJ2-3, with 7 bases lining up with TRBD1. Germline-derived CDR1 and CDR2 are SGHVS and FQNEAQ. The CDR3 is 16 residues long. Losses at the gene ends were 4 bases for V and 2 bases for J; bases not matched to a gene: 9.

The table lists this clonotype with many counts. This chain uses TRBV19 with TRBJ1-2, with D maybe TRBD1 (6 bases). The CDR3 is made up of 13 amino acids. Germline CDR1 and CDR2: LNHDA and SQIVND (reference sequence). The ends were cut back, 7 bases at V and 1 base at J, with 10 bases in the middle. CDR3 sequence reads: CASTKQGNYGYTF. The CDR3, as DNA: TGTGCCAGTACCAAACAGGGTAACTATGGCTACACCTTC.

This clonotype was detected ten times or more. J is TRBJ1-2 and V is TRBV29-1; no clear D. CDR1 SQVTM and CDR2 ANQGSEA come from the germline V gene. The CDR3 sequence is 9 residues long. V was cut by 7 bases and J by 5 bases, with 5 bases left in between. The CDR3 bases are TGCAGCGCTATTTATGGCTACACCTTC. Protein: CSAIYGYTF.

This clonotype is judged medium-sized. The J gene is TRBJ1-5, the V gene TRBV2; TRBD1 is a possible D gene (5 bases). This CDR3 comprises 14 residues. The germline V gene has CDR1 SNHLY and CDR2 FYNNEI. Trimming stripped 2 bases from V and 7 bases from J, with 12 bases between. Here the CDR3 reads CASSERGSNQPQHF. DNA of the CDR3: TGTGCCAGCAGTGAACGGGGGTCGAACCAGCCCCAGCATTTT. The full variable domain, with the rest looked up from reference TRBV2 and TRBJ1-5, is EPEVTQTPSHQVTQMGQEVILRCVPISNHLYFYWYRQILGQKVEFLVSFYNNEISEKSEIFDDQFSVERPDGSNFTLKIRSTKLEDSAMYFCASSERGSNQPQHFGDGTRLSIL.

The genes are TRBV20-1 and TRBJ1-2; D call uncertain. The CDR3 contains 15 residues. Germline V gene sequence: CDR1 DFQATT, CDR2 SNEGSKA (reference sequence). V was pared by 0 bases and J by 1 base, with 12 bases between. DNA for the CDR3: TGCAGTGCTAGAGATCGGAGGGCGGGTAACTATGGCTACACCTTC. As protein: CSARDRRAGNYGYTF.

Comment on this clonotype: One end of the junction does not line up with germline, which may come from a read error. The V call is TRBV7-9, the J call TRBJ2-5; D is possibly TRBD2 (5 bases). Germline CDR1 and CDR2: SEHNR and FQNEAQ (reference sequence). This CDR3 comprises 14 residues. CDR3 loop: CASSLDGVEETQYF. CDR3 DNA sequence: TGCGCCAGCAGCTTGGACGGGGTGGAAGAGACCCAGTACTTC.

Many counts were recorded for this clonotype. The chain carries TRBV6-2 or TRBV6-3 and TRBJ2-7, with TRBD1 as a possible D gene (6 bases). V was shortened by 4 bases and J by 5 bases, with 9 bases between the two germline ends. Germline CDR1 reads MNHEY; CDR2 reads SVGEGT. CDR3 length: 12 residues. The CDR3, as DNA: TGTGCCAGCAGTTCTTACAGGGACGAGCAGTACTTC. Encoded protein: CASSSYRDEQYF.